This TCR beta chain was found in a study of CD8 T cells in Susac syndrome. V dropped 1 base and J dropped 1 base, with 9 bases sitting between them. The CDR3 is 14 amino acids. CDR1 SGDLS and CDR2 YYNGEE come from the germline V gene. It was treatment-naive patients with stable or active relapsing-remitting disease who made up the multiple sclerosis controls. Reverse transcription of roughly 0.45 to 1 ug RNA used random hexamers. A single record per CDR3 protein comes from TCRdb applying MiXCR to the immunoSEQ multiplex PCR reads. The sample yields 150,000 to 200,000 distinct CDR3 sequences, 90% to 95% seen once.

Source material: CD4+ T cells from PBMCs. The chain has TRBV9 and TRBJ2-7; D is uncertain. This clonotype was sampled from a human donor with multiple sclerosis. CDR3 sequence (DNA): TGTGCCAGCAGCGTATCCGGCCAATCCTACGAGCAGTACTTC. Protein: CASSVSGQSYEQYF.